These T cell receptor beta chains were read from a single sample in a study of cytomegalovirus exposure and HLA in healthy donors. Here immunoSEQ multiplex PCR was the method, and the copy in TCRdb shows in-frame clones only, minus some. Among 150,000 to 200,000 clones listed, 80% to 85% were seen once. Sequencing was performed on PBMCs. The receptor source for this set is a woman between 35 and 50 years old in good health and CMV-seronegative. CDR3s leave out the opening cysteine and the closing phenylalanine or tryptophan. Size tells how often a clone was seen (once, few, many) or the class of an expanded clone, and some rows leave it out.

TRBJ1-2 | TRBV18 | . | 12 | ASSPPQTNYGYT
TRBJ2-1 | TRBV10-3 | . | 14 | AISEPSGPANNEQF
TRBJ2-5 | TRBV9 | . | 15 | ASSVRGRGPTRETQY
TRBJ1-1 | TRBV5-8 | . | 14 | ASSLGQRSMNTEAF
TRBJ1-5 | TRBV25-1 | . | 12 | ASSRGTRDQPQH
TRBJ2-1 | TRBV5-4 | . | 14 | ASSLAQREFYNEQF
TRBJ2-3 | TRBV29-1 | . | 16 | SVEAISLAGVTADTQY
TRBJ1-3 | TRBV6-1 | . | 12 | ASSRDRGLSTIY
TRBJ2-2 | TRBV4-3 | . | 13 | ASSQDGPNTGELF
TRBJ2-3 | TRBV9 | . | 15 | ASSVTLTSGPGDTQY
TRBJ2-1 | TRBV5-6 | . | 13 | ASSGIAFVYNEQF
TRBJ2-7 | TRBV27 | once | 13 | ASSPALAGAYEQY
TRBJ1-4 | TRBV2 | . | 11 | ASSGDSGEKLF
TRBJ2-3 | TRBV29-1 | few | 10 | SARDSTDTQY
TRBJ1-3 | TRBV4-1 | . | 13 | ASSQDRGTGNTIY
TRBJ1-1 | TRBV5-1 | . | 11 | ASSLELAGEAF
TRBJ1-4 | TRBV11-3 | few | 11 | ASSRGGVGKLF
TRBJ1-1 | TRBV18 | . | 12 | ASSGETAVNEAF
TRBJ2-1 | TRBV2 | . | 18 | ASRERGLAHLRSSYNEQF
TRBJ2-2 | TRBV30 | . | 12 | AWRTGGDTGELF
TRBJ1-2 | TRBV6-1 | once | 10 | ASSFRDMGYT
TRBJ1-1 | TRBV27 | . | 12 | ASRAMEGTTEAF
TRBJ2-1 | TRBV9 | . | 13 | ASSYSGSRYNEQF
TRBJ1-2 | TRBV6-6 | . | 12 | ASSYLAKTWGYT
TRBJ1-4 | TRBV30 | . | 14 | ACVVGVQSLNEKLF
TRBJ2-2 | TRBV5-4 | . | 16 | ASSFPFGKREGGGELF
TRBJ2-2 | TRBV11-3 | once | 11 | ASSWTYTGELF
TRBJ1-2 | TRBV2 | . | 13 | ASSVTGGEDYGYT
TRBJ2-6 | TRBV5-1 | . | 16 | ASIPGDYTSSGANVLT
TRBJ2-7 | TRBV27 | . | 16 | ASSLRLAGGRRSYEQY
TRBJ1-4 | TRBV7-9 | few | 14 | ASSLVLSQVAEKLF
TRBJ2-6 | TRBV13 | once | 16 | ASSRRDRDVSGANVLT
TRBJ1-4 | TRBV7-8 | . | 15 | ASSLGIGQVVNEKLF
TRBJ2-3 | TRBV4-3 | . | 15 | ASSQEQAGLHTDTQY
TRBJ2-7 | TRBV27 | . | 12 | ASSFDSLAYEQY
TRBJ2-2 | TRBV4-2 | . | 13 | ASSLPGSSVGELF
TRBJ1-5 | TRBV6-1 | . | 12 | ASSATGEGQPQH
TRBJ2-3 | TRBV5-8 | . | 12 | ASGLPPGTDTQY
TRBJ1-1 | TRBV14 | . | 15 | ASRLLPGQGSNTEAF
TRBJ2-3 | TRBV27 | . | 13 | ASSLSQRGTDTQY
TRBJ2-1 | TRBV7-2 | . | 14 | ASSPRLAGIINEQF